Presented here are 4 T cell receptor beta chains from one specimen sequenced in a study of early T cells in non-severe SARS-CoV-2 infection. Each CDR3 protein gets one entry after TCRdb re-called the 5' RACE reads with MiXCR. The sample yields 55,000 to 75,000 distinct CDR3 sequences, roughly a tenth seen once. Sequencing was done on a sample of whole blood. These receptors originate from an adult who was a healthcare worker with PCR-confirmed SARS-CoV-2 infection or an uninfected control (not recorded which).

The chain links TRBV6-6 to TRBJ2-1; TRBD2 agrees at 10 bases. CDR1 and CDR2 (germline): MNHNY, SVGAGI (reference sequence). J lost 6 bases, V lost 2 bases, and 4 bases had no gene match. This CDR3 is built from 15 residues. The CDR3 spells CASSYSGRALNEQFF. In DNA form, the CDR3 reads TGTGCCAGCAGTTACAGCGGGAGGGCCCTCAATGAGCAGTTCTTC.

The rearrangement uses TRBV3-1 and TRBJ2-1; 10 positions match TRBD1. The germline CDR1 and CDR2 sequences are LGHDT and YNNKEL (reference sequence). The CDR3 contains 16 residues. V was clipped by 5 bases and J by 5 bases; unmatched bases: 9. This CDR3 is CASSYYRDRGHNEQFF. CDR3 coding DNA: TGTGCCAGCAGCTACTACCGGGACAGGGGACACAATGAGCAGTTCTTC.

The V call is TRBV5-1, the J call TRBJ1-1; D is ambiguous. The CDR3 extends over 13 amino acids. The ends were cut back, 0 bases at V and 1 base at J, with 4 bases in the middle. CDR1 is SGHRS and CDR2 is YFSETQ in the germline V gene. CDR3 protein: CASSLESNTEAFF. CDR3 nucleotides: TGCGCCAGCAGCTTGGAATCGAACACTGAAGCTTTCTTT.

This sequence joins TRBV27 and TRBJ2-1, with 8 bases aligning to TRBD1. CDR3 length equals 13 residues. V gave up 3 bases and J gave up 7 bases; unmatched junction bases: 2. Germline assignment: CDR1 MNHEY and CDR2 SMNVEV (reference sequence). In DNA form, the CDR3 reads TGTGCCAGCAGTTTTGGGACAGGTAATGAGCAGTTCTTC. Its translation: CASSFGTGNEQFF.